What follows describes a single T cell receptor beta chain. Its antigen is currently unknown. The data are from a study of cytomegalovirus exposure and HLA in healthy donors. Study conclusions and caveats: Later work associated 17,000 or so TCR beta sequences with HLA alleles at 0.05 false discovery rate. TCR association rates varied by HLA locus in a later analysis, with DRB1 highest and HLA-C lowest. Common viral pathogens (according to a later analysis) appeared linked to several of the most significant clusters.

Both 60 Vbeta primers and 13 Jbeta primers went into the PCR. Some clones are missing from TCRdb's copy, which holds only in-frame ones; the method was immunoSEQ multiplex PCR. The sample consists of under 200,000 clones, roughly 80% of them appearing once. The donors, nominally healthy at sampling, likely had unrecorded immune exposures. The J segment lost 4 bases and the V segment lost 3 bases, leaving 3 bases of the junction unmatched. Per germline, CDR1 SGHRS and CDR2 YFSETQ. This CDR3 has 13 residues. This chain uses TRBV5-1 with TRBJ2-7, with 8 bases fitting TRBD1. The sample comprised PBMCs. The receptor was derived from a woman aged 45-65 years in good health and CMV-seronegative. CDR3 sequence (DNA): TGCGCCAGCAGCTGGGGGACAGGATACGAGCAGTACTTC. Protein product: CASSWGTGYEQYF.